The source of this T cell receptor (beta chain) is a study of shared clonotypes between healthy human individuals. Overall study results and limits: Clonotype sharing among the donors was expected to vary with sequencing depth.

Genomic DNA belonging to each subset was distributed in equal measure over several immunoSEQ plates. TCRdb's table, derived via immunoSEQ multiplex PCR, lists solely in-frame clones and lacks some. This sample carries about 510,000 clones, about 75% of them seen once, and the ten largest clones take roughly an eighth. Concerning this clone: Its antigen is as yet unknown.

Every one of the donors was a Caucasian adult that lived in Nashville, Tennessee. V shed 5 bases, J shed 3 bases, and the junction held 5 bases outside the gene matches. The CDR3 sequence is 16 residues long. CDR1 is MDHEN, CDR2 SYDVKM, per germline. The sequencing sample was made of PBMCs. The clonotype comes from a middle-aged woman in good health. Some clones in this sample may be carry-over from other donors' samples. V and J are TRBV28 and TRBJ2-7, with 15 bases lining up with TRBD2. CDR3 in amino acids: CASSAGTSGRFYEQYF. The DNA of the CDR3 is TGTGCCAGCAGTGCCGGGACTAGCGGGAGGTTCTACGAGCAGTACTTC. The whole variable domain, remainder taken from reference TRBV28 and TRBJ2-7, is DVKVTQSSRYLVKRTGEKVFLECVQDMDHENMFWYRQDPGLGLRLIYFSYDVKMKEKGDIPEGYSVSREKKERFSLILESASTNQTSMYLCASSAGTSGRFYEQYFGPGTRLTVT.